Listed below are T cell receptor beta chains from one sample, sequenced in a study of T cells in localized non-small cell lung cancer. Method: immunoSEQ multiplex PCR; TCRdb's copy keeps in-frame clones and lacks some. The table lists 90,000 to 95,000 clones, about 91% of them singletons. Material: peripheral blood, obtained before any cancer treatment. The receptors were gathered from a man aged 40-75 years with stage I squamous cell lung carcinoma. CDR3s include the opening cysteine and the closing phenylalanine or tryptophan. A D gene is named only where the DNA matches it firmly. The size entry is marked missing in some rows and otherwise reads once, few, many or a size class.

CDR3 length: 12; J gene: TRBJ1-2; D gene: -; clone size: -; V gene: TRBV2; CDR3 protein: CASSEVEGGYTF; CDR3 DNA: TGTGCCAGCAGTGAAGTTGAAGGGGGCTACACCTTC
CDR3 length: 14; J gene: TRBJ2-1; D gene: -; clone size: once; V gene: TRBV7-3; CDR3 protein: CASSFRTDYNEQFF; CDR3 DNA: TGTGCCAGCAGCTTTCGGACAGACTACAATGAGCAGTTCTTC
CDR3 length: 13; J gene: TRBJ2-3; D gene: -; clone size: -; V gene: TRBV27; CDR3 protein: CASSRPAEDTQYF; CDR3 DNA: TGTGCCAGCAGCCGCCCCGCGGAAGATACGCAGTATTTT
CDR3 length: 13; J gene: TRBJ1-1; D gene: TRBD1; clone size: -; V gene: TRBV5-1; CDR3 protein: CASSTGEGTEAFF; CDR3 DNA: TGCGCCAGTTCGACAGGGGAAGGCACTGAAGCTTTCTTT
CDR3 length: 16; J gene: TRBJ1-1; D gene: -; clone size: -; V gene: TRBV15; CDR3 protein: CATSRDLPREGTEAFF; CDR3 DNA: TGTGCCACCAGCAGAGATCTCCCCAGGGAGGGCACTGAAGCTTTCTTT
CDR3 length: 14; J gene: TRBJ1-2; D gene: -; clone size: -; V gene: TRBV2; CDR3 protein: CASSPLGFFGGYTF; CDR3 DNA: TGTGCCAGCAGCCCCCTGGGGTTTTTCGGTGGCTACACCTTC
CDR3 length: 15; J gene: TRBJ2-3; D gene: TRBD2; clone size: -; V gene: TRBV6-5; CDR3 protein: CASSYLAGATDTQYF; CDR3 DNA: TGTGCCAGCAGTTACTTAGCGGGAGCGACAGATACGCAGTATTTT
CDR3 length: 15; J gene: TRBJ1-3; D gene: TRBD1; clone size: -; V gene: TRBV7-8; CDR3 protein: CASSRTGDSGNTIYF; CDR3 DNA: TGTGCCAGCAGCAGGACAGGTGACTCTGGAAACACCATATATTTT
CDR3 length: 15; J gene: TRBJ1-5; D gene: -; clone size: -; V gene: TRBV19; CDR3 protein: CASSIMGYSNQPQHF; CDR3 DNA: TGTGCCAGTAGTATAATGGGTTATAGCAATCAGCCCCAGCATTTT
CDR3 length: 14; J gene: TRBJ2-1; D gene: TRBD1; clone size: -; V gene: TRBV9; CDR3 protein: CASSTRDRANEQFF; CDR3 DNA: TGTGCCAGCAGCACCCGGGACAGGGCGAATGAGCAGTTCTTC